This T cell receptor beta chain was retrieved from a study of Ad26.COV2.S vaccination and SARS-CoV-2 variants. Study-level results: Spike-specific TCR breadth was greater in vaccine than placebo recipients.

A remark on this clone: The antigen remains unidentified.

There are 18 residues in the CDR3. The germline V gene encodes CDR1 SGHAT and CDR2 FQNNGV. Losses at the gene ends were 5 bases for V and 1 base for J; bases not matched to a gene: 16. Treatment denoted: about 20 received Ad26.COV2.S at low or high dose, single or two shots; about 5 received placebo; per-sample allocation not given. The samples were gathered on day 63 after the first injection of vaccine or placebo. A Boston adult aged 18-55 years was the donor. Method: immunoSEQ multiplex PCR; TCRdb's copy keeps in-frame clones and lacks some. There are about 390,000 clones in the sample; about nine tenths occur only once, and 3.5% lies in the top ten.

The receptor's source is a person between 18 and 59 years old who received the Ad26.COV2.S COVID-19 vaccine or a placebo. V gene TRBV11-2 combines with J gene TRBJ1-1; 7 bases map to TRBD1. Sequencing used peripheral blood, obtained in a trial of Ad26.COV2.S vaccine versus placebo. The CDR3 loop reads CASSVTLPGQSSNTEAFF. The DNA for the CDR3 is TGTGCCAGCAGCGTAACCTTACCGGGACAGAGTTCGAACACTGAAGCTTTCTTT.